Shown below are 27 T cell receptor beta chains from a single sample sequenced in a study of fetal regulatory T cell absence and autoimmunity. This table comes from immunoSEQ multiplex PCR, and its TCRdb copy is limited to in-frame clones, with some not included. Of around 100,000 clones in the sample, about three quarters were seen once. The specimen was pancreas tissue. These receptor sequences come from a male donor with IPEX syndrome.

The chain carries TRBV2 and TRBJ2-7, with 11 bases lining up with TRBD2. Germline V lookup: CDR1 SNHLY, CDR2 FYNNEI. With V trimmed by 2 bases and J by 1 base, 4 bases remained unmatched. CDR3 size: 16 residues. The CDR3 coding sequence is TGTGCCAGCAGTGAAATCGGGACTAGCGGTTCCTACGAGCAGTACTTC. This sequence encodes CASSEIGTSGSYEQYF.

The chain recombines TRBV19 with TRBJ1-4, with TRBD1 as a possible D gene (5 bases). The CDR3 has 16 amino acids. The V gene lost 0 bases and the J gene lost 7 bases, with 15 bases spanning the gap. CDR1 and CDR2 from the germline V gene are LNHDA and SQIVND (reference sequence). The CDR3 coding sequence is TGTGCCAGTAGTATAGAGGGGCGCGGCTCTGGTGAAAAACTGTTTTTT. It translates to CASSIEGRGSGEKLFF.

This chain connects TRBV2 to TRBJ2-1; 8 nucleotides line up with TRBD2. The V and J ends lost 3 bases and 4 bases, in that order; junction bases with no gene match: 5. This CDR3 comprises 15 residues. Germline V lookup: CDR1 SNHLY, CDR2 FYNNEI. CDR3 residues: CASSDRVAGYNEQFF. In DNA, the CDR3 is TGTGCCAGCAGTGATAGGGTAGCGGGATACAATGAGCAGTTCTTC.

The chain combines TRBV9 with TRBJ1-1; a weak D match, TRBD1 (6 bases). The ends were cut back, 7 bases at V and 0 bases at J, with 16 bases in the middle. Germline loops: CDR1 SGDLS, CDR2 YYNGEE. This CDR3 spans 15 amino acids. CDR3: CASGRGRDLNTEAFF. The CDR3 DNA reads as TGTGCCAGCGGCAGGGGCAGGGATCTGAACACTGAAGCTTTCTTT.

The chain recombines TRBV4-2 with TRBJ2-3, with 11 bases fitting TRBD2. The V and J ends lost 1 base and 6 bases, in that order; junction bases with no gene match: 12. CDR3 length: 18 residues. Germline assignment: CDR1 LGHNA and CDR2 YNFKEQ. CDR3 amino acids: CASSQAALSGGAPDTQYF. CDR3 nucleotide sequence: TGTGCCAGCAGCCAAGCCGCCCTTAGCGGGGGGGCTCCTGATACGCAGTATTTT.

The chain employs TRBV13 and TRBJ2-1; D might be TRBD1 or TRBD2, each matching 5 bases. V was shortened by 4 bases and J by 4 bases, with 17 bases between the two germline ends. CDR1 and CDR2 from the germline V gene are PRHDT and FYEKMQ (reference sequence). The CDR3 spans 16 residues. As DNA, the CDR3 is TGTGCCAGCAGCTCGACACCGGGGCAGGGATACAATGAGCAGTTCTTC. Protein: CASSSTPGQGYNEQFF. Filled out from reference TRBV13 and TRBJ2-1, the complete variable domain reads AAGVIQSPRHLIKEKRETATLKCYPIPRHDTVYWYQQGPGQDPQFLISFYEKMQSDKGSIPDRFSAQQFSDYHSELNMSSLELGDSALYFCASSSTPGQGYNEQFFGPGTRLTVL.

Ten or more counts support this clone. The V and J genes are TRBV6-5 and TRBJ1-6; D not resolved. The ends were cut back, 2 bases at V and 3 bases at J, with 5 bases in the middle. The CDR3 has 14 residues. Germline V lookup: CDR1 MNHEY, CDR2 SVGAGI. Here the CDR3 DNA reads TGTGCCAGCAGTTACAGGAGCTATAATTCACCCCTCCACTTT. Amino acid sequence: CASSYRSYNSPLHF.

This clone was observed once. J is TRBJ2-1 and V is TRBV2; 7 bases match TRBD2. Trimming took 10 bases from V and 7 from J; bases not matched to a gene: 19. CDR3 size: 16 residues. The V gene's germline CDR1 is SNHLY and CDR2 FYNNEI. CDR3 sequence reads: CATLPLAAPAVNEQFF. The DNA of the CDR3 is TGTGCCACCCTGCCCCTAGCGGCCCCCGCGGTAAATGAGCAGTTCTTC.

V is TRBV27 and J is TRBJ2-7, with TRBD2 identical over 8 bases. The V gene's germline CDR1 is MNHEY and CDR2 SMNVEV (reference sequence). After removal of 2 bases from V and 4 bases from J, the junction contained 7 bases not matched to a gene. There are 15 residues in the CDR3. This CDR3 is CASSLPGTSRYEQYF. As DNA, the CDR3 is TGTGCCAGCAGTTTACCCGGGACTAGTAGGTACGAGCAGTACTTC.

The J gene is TRBJ2-4, the V gene TRBV5-1; the match to TRBD2 covers 10 bases. V lost 4 bases, J lost 0 bases, and 1 base stayed unmatched. Per germline, CDR1 SGHRS and CDR2 YFSETQ. There are 15 residues in the CDR3. The CDR3 is CASSRLAGAKNIQYF. CDR3 DNA sequence: TGCGCCAGCAGCCGACTAGCGGGAGCCAAAAACATTCAGTACTTC.

The chain links TRBV4-1 to TRBJ2-1, with 11 bases that match TRBD2. This CDR3 is 14 amino acids long. The junction had 8 bases not matched to a gene; V was cut back by 8 bases and J by 8 bases. Germline V gene lookup returns CDR1 MGHRA and CDR2 YSYEKL. CDR3 in DNA: TGCGCCAGCGCTTCTAGCGGGGGGCGGTATGAGCAGTTCTTC. Translating it yields CASASSGGRYEQFF.

This clone was seen once. This sequence joins TRBV7-9 and TRBJ1-1; perhaps TRBD1 as D (5 bases). V dropped 5 bases and J dropped 4 bases, with 11 bases sitting between them. The CDR3 has 13 residues. The germline V gene encodes CDR1 SEHNR and CDR2 FQNEAQ (reference sequence). CDR3 amino acids: CASSPNRFTEAFF. The CDR3 DNA follows: TGTGCCAGCAGCCCCAACAGGTTCACTGAAGCTTTCTTT. The full variable domain, its missing parts supplied by reference TRBV7-9 and TRBJ1-1, is DTGVSQNPRHKITKRGQNVTFRCDPISEHNRLYWYRQTLGQGPEFLTYFQNEAQLEKSRLLSDRFSAERPKGSFSTLEIQRTEQGDSAMYLCASSPNRFTEAFFGQGTRLTVV.

The table lists this clone with a few counts. The chain recombines TRBV5-1 with TRBJ2-2; 11 nucleotides align to TRBD2. Germline CDR1 reads SGHRS; CDR2 reads YFSETQ. This CDR3 has 16 amino acids. The V segment lost 4 bases and the J segment 4 bases; nucleotides outside the gene matches: 6. CDR3 amino acids: CASSLGLAAATGELFF. The CDR3 nucleotides are TGCGCCAGCAGCCTGGGACTAGCGGCGGCCACCGGGGAGCTGTTTTTT.

The chain has TRBV5-4 and TRBJ2-1, with 14 bases aligning to TRBD2. V shed 6 bases, J shed 9 bases, and the junction held 8 bases outside the gene matches. The CDR3 spans 15 residues. Germline loops: CDR1 SGHNT, CDR2 YYREEE (reference sequence). The DNA for the CDR3 is TGTGCCAGCACCGCCGGGACTAGCGGGAGAGGTGAGCAGTTCTTC. Protein sequence: CASTAGTSGRGEQFF.

The chain uses TRBV5-8 and TRBJ1-3; D ambiguous. Per germline, CDR1 SGHTS and CDR2 YDEGEE. The V gene lost 4 bases and the J gene lost 3 bases, with 11 bases spanning the gap. The CDR3 has 14 residues. The CDR3 region is CASSRRGYGNTIYF. For the CDR3, the DNA is TGTGCCAGCAGCCGGAGAGGGTATGGAAACACCATATATTTT.

This clone has only one observation. The rearrangement uses TRBV19 and TRBJ2-3, with 10 bases aligning to TRBD1. In germline, CDR1 is LNHDA, CDR2 SQIVND (reference sequence). V was pared by 3 bases and J by 7 bases, with 7 bases of the junction left unmatched. The length of the CDR3 is 15 residues. The CDR3 nucleotides read TGTGCCAGTAGTATCTGGGGACAGGGGACGCATACGCAGTATTTT. Its translation: CASSIWGQGTHTQYF.

This clone was recorded a few times. This rearrangement joins TRBV7-9 to TRBJ1-1; no clear D. The CDR3 is 11 residues long. Trimming took 3 bases from V and 11 from J, leaving 10 bases between them. Germline V gives CDR1 SEHNR, CDR2 FQNEAQ (reference sequence). In DNA form, the CDR3 reads TGTGCCAGCAGCTTCCATGGGTTTGCTTTCTTT. Encoded protein: CASSFHGFAFF.

The V and J genes are TRBV2 and TRBJ1-4; no definite D call. V lost 3 bases, J lost 0 bases, and 5 bases lay in between. The CDR3 has 14 residues. Germline V gene lookup returns CDR1 SNHLY and CDR2 FYNNEI. CDR3: CASSDITTNEKLFF. In DNA, the CDR3 is TGTGCCAGCAGTGATATTACAACTAATGAAAAACTGTTTTTT.

The chain carries TRBV11-2 and TRBJ2-1; unclear D gene. CDR1 is SGHAT and CDR2 is FQNNGV in the germline V gene. The V and J ends lost 0 bases and 6 bases respectively, with 3 bases between them. CDR3 length: 12 residues. The CDR3 coding sequence is TGTGCCAGCAGCTTAGATAGCAATGAGCAGTTCTTC. Translation gives CASSLDSNEQFF.

This sequence joins TRBV7-9 and TRBJ1-2, with 8 bases matching TRBD1. V was clipped by 5 bases and J by 6 bases; unmatched bases: 5. Germline CDR1 reads SEHNR; CDR2 reads FQNEAQ (reference sequence). The length of the CDR3 is 13 residues. Written as DNA, the CDR3 is TGTGCCAGCAGCCTAAGGACAGGGAATGGCTACACCTTC. Its protein product is CASSLRTGNGYTF.

The gene calls are TRBV27 and TRBJ1-1, with D tentatively TRBD1 (5 bases). This CDR3 has 14 residues. The V end lost 5 bases, the J end lost 3 bases, and 13 bases lay between the germline ends. Germline V lookup: CDR1 MNHEY, CDR2 SMNVEV (reference sequence). The CDR3 reads CASSPGTYYTEAFF. CDR3 nucleotide sequence: TGTGCCAGCAGTCCCGGGACGTATTACACTGAAGCTTTCTTT.

The V gene is TRBV27, the J gene TRBJ2-1; a weak D match, TRBD2 (6 bases). Germline V lookup: CDR1 MNHEY, CDR2 SMNVEV (reference sequence). V lost 5 bases and J lost 7, with 24 bases in between. The CDR3 sequence is 17 residues long. The chain's CDR3 is CASSRLQDYWGDNEQFF. The CDR3 DNA reads TGTGCCAGCAGTCGATTACAGGACTACTGGGGAGATAATGAGCAGTTCTTC.

The chain couples TRBV30 to TRBJ1-3; the D is unclear. Germline lookup yields CDR1 GTSNPN and CDR2 SVGIG (reference sequence). Between the trimmed V and J ends, which lost 5 bases and 3 bases, there was a span of 5 bases. The CDR3 sequence is 11 residues long. The CDR3 DNA reads TGTGCCTGGTCCAATGGAAACACCATATATTTT. Amino acids: CAWSNGNTIYF. Complete variable domain (other parts from reference TRBV30 and TRBJ1-3): SQTIHQWPATLVQPVGSPLSLECTVEGTSNPNLYWYRQAAGRGLQLLFYSVGIGQISSEVPQNLSASRPQDRQFILSSKKLLLSDSGFYLCAWSNGNTIYFGEGSWLTVV.

This chain connects TRBV4-3 to TRBJ2-3; TRBD2 matches at 8 bases. This CDR3 is 17 amino acids long. Germline V gene lookup returns CDR1 LGHNA and CDR2 YSLEER. The V gene end was trimmed by 0 bases and the J gene end by 1 base; junction bases not matched to a gene: 6. CDR3 residues: CASSQDGRGVRTDTQYF. CDR3 DNA: TGCGCCAGCAGCCAAGATGGGCGGGGGGTACGCACAGATACGCAGTATTTT.

The CDR3 here is CASSLGAGGLNEQFF. Here the CDR3 DNA reads TGTGCCAGCAGCTTGGGAGCGGGGGGGCTGAATGAGCAGTTCTTC. J is TRBJ2-1 and V is TRBV5-5; 10 nucleotides agree with TRBD2. The CDR3 is 15 residues long. Per the germline V gene, CDR1 is SGHKS and CDR2 is YYEKEE (reference sequence). The junction had 4 bases not matched to a gene; V was cut back by 0 bases and J by 7 bases.

This chain links TRBV10-3 with TRBJ1-2; possible D gene TRBD1, 5 bases. CDR3 length equals 11 residues. From germline, CDR1 is ENHRY and CDR2 SYGVKD. V was shortened by 8 bases and J by 8 bases, with 12 bases between the two germline ends. The CDR3 nucleotides read TGTGCCATCGGGGCCATCGGGGGCTACACCTTC. Amino acids: CAIGAIGGYTF.

This clone was observed a handful of times. The chain employs TRBV5-1 and TRBJ1-5; D is possibly TRBD1 (6 bases). The CDR3 is 15 amino acids. Trimming cost V 0 bases and J 0 bases, with 7 bases left between them. CDR1 is SGHRS and CDR2 is YFSETQ in the germline V gene. The CDR3 protein is CASSLGQDSNQPQHF. DNA for the CDR3: TGCGCCAGCAGCTTGGGACAGGATAGCAATCAGCCCCAGCATTTT.